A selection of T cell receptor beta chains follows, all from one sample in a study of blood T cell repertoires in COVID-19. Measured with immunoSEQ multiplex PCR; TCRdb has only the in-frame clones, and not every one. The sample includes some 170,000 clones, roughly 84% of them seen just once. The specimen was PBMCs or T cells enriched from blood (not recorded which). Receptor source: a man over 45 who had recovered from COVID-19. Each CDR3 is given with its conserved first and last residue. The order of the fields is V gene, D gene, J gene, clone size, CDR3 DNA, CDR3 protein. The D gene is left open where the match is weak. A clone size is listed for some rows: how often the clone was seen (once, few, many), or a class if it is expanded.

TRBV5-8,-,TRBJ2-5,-,TGTGCCAGCAGCTTTGGGCAGGGTGGAGAGACCCAGTACTTC,CASSFGQGGETQYF
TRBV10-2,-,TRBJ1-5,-,TGCGCCAGCAGTGTAGAGGGTGAGCAGCCCCAGCATTTT,CASSVEGEQPQHF
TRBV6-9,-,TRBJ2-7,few,TGTGCCAGCAGGGGGCCAGCAGGGCTCGAGCAGTACTTC,CASRGPAGLEQYF
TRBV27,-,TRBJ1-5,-,TGTGCCAGCAGTTTTGCATCCAGGGGTAGCAATCAGCCCCAGCATTTT,CASSFASRGSNQPQHF
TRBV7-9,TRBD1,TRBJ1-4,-,TGTGCCAGCAGCTGGGACAGGGGGCCTTTTGGAAAACTGTTTTTT,CASSWDRGPFGKLFF
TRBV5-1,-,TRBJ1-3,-,TGCGCCAGCAGCTCCGGGACATCCGGAAACACCATATATTTT,CASSSGTSGNTIYF
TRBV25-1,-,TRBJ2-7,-,TGTGCCAGCACCCGTCGAGGGGAGCAGTACTTC,CASTRRGEQYF
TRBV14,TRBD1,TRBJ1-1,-,TGTGCCAGCAGCCATACAGCCACGGGACAGGGAATTGGCACTGAAGCTTTCTTT,CASSHTATGQGIGTEAFF
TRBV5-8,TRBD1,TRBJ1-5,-,TGTGCCAGCAGCCAGGACAGGGGAACCCAGCATTTT,CASSQDRGTQHF
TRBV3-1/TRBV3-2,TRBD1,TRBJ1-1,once,TGTGCCAGCAGGTGGACAGGACGGAACACTGAAGCTTTCTTT,CASRWTGRNTEAFF
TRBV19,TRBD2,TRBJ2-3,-,TGTGCCAGTAGTCTCAAGGGACTAGCGGGGGGGCACGTGGTAGATACGCAGTATTTT,CASSLKGLAGGHVVDTQYF
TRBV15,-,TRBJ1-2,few,TGTGCCACCAGCAGGGGGGCGACACCCAACTATGGCTACACCTTC,CATSRGATPNYGYTF
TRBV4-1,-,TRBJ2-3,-,TGCGCCAGCAGGCAGGCTGGCACAGATACGCAGTATTTT,CASRQAGTDTQYF
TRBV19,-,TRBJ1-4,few,TGTGCCAGTAGTCCACGGGGGGGATGGGTTGAAAAACTGTTTTTT,CASSPRGGWVEKLFF
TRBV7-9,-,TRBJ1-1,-,TGTGCCAGCAGCCCAACAGGGAATGAAGCTTTCTTT,CASSPTGNEAFF
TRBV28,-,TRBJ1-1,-,TGTGCCAGCAGTTTATGGGGAGCGGCCCGGTCAAGAAGTGAAGCTTTCTTT,CASSLWGAARSRSEAFF
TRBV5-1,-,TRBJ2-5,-,TGCGCCAGCAGCTTGGCGGCCAGTGCGGGACAAGAGACCCAGTACTTC,CASSLAASAGQETQYF
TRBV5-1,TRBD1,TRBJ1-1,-,TGCGCCAGCAGCTCGCGACAGGGGAACACTGAAGCTTTCTTT,CASSSRQGNTEAFF
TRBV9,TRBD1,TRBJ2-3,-,TGTGCCAGCAGCGTAGTCCCGACGGGACAGGGGGCGGATACGCAGTATTTT,CASSVVPTGQGADTQYF
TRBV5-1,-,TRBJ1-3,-,TGCGCCAGCAGCTTGGGGGGCGCGACAGCAGGAAACACCATATATTTT,CASSLGGATAGNTIYF
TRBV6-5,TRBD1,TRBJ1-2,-,TGTGCCAGCGCGCGGGGACAGGGGGCGCGGAGCGGCTACACCTTC,CASARGQGARSGYTF
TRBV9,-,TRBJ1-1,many,TGTGCCAGCAGCGTAGGGAGTTCGCCTGAAGCTTTCTTT,CASSVGSSPEAFF
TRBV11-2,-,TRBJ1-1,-,TGTGCCAGCAGCTTAGACCCAGGGGCCACTGAAGCTTTCTTT,CASSLDPGATEAFF